The clone carrying this TCR beta chain was seen more than once but under ten times. This entry comes from a study of T-cell reconstitution after alpha-beta-depleted transplantation in children. A library of TCRbeta sequences, prepared with unique molecular identifiers, was generated. MiXCR, applied by TCRdb to the PCR reads, yields one record per CDR3 protein. The sample contains fewer than 700,000 distinct CDR3 sequences, around 13% of which appear only once. The CDR3 is 20 amino acids. The V end was cut by 11 bases, the J end by 0 bases, with 29 bases between. This receptor was obtained from a male patient younger than 18 who had a stem cell transplant for acute myeloid leukemia, so the T cells may come from the graft donor. The gene calls are TRBV12-3 or TRBV12-4 and TRBJ2-6, with D maybe TRBD1 (6 bases). The source material was PBMCs, mostly from graft donor cells, sampled 360 days after TCRalphabeta/CD19-depleted stem cell transplant. Written as DNA, the CDR3 is TGTGCCTCAGCAGGACCTAGGACAACCGGACAGAGCTCTGGGGCCAACGTCCTGACTTTC. It is translated as CASAGPRTTGQSSGANVLTF.